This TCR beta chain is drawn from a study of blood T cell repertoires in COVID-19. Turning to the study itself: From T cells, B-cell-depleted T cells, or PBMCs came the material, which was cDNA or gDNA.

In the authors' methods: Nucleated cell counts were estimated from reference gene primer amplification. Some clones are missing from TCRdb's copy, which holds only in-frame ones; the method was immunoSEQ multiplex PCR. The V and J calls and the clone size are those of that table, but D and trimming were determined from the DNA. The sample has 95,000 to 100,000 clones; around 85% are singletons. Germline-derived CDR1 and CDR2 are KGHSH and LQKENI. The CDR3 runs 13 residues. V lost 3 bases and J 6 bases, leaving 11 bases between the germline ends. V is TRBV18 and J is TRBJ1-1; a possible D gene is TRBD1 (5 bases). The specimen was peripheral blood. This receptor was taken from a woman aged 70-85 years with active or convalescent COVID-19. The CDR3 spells CASSPYQGAEAFF. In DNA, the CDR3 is TGTGCCAGCTCACCTTATCAGGGCGCTGAAGCTTTCTTT.